This T cell receptor (beta chain) was profiled in a study of post-analysis software for immune sequencing data. Built from TCR beta cDNA, the libraries had unique molecular identifiers in them. TCRdb reprocessed the PCR reads via MiXCR and lists one record per CDR3 protein. The data hold 750,000 to 900,000 distinct CDR3 sequences, with roughly 46% observed a single time. Study-level findings and limits: Patients carried a few TRBV segments more frequently than controls did, and TRBV5-6, TRBV5-1 and TRBV20-1 were among them.

In the case of this clonotype: The antigen is not known.

CDR1 and CDR2 from the germline V gene are SGDLS and YYNGEE. This CDR3 region has 15 residues. The sequenced sample consisted of blood. The rearrangement joins TRBV9 to TRBJ2-7; 7 bases agree with TRBD2. Gene TRBJ2-5 matches the end of the DNA better, so the J call may be wrong. The source is a girl aged 5-17 years with multiple sclerosis. CDR3 in amino acids: CASSVGPAGRETQYF. In DNA, the CDR3 is TGTGCCAGCAGCGTAGGCCCAGCGGGACGAGAGACCCAGTACTTC.